The clone carrying this TCR beta chain has only a few counts. Its target is unknown. This sample was taken from a study of cytomegalovirus exposure and HLA in healthy donors. Study-wide results and caveats: Later analysis revealed greater clonal expansion in HLA-associated TCR beta chains than in equally common others.

Primers for the PCR totalled 60 Vbeta and 13 Jbeta. Libraries were prepared by immunoSEQ multiplex PCR; TCRdb keeps only in-frame clonotypes and omits some of them. Found here are around 100,000 clones, around 10% of them singletons; the top ten hold over 4.5%. The TCR originated in a man in his forties or fifties in good health and CMV-seropositive. Sequenced input: PBMCs.

The CDR3 spells CASSATSGIQETQYF. The CDR3 region has the DNA TGTGCCAGCAGCGCAACTAGCGGGATACAAGAGACCCAGTACTTC. V is TRBV13 and J is TRBJ2-5, with TRBD2 identical over 10 bases. The V gene's germline CDR1 is PRHDT and CDR2 FYEKMQ (reference sequence). The CDR3 length is 15 residues. V trimming: 5 bases; J trimming: 2 bases; junction bases outside the gene matches: 5. The entire variable domain, with the rest obtained from reference TRBV13 and TRBJ2-5, is as follows: AAGVIQSPRHLIKEKRETATLKCYPIPRHDTVYWYQQGPGQDPQFLISFYEKMQSDKGSIPDRFSAQQFSDYHSELNMSSLELGDSALYFCASSATSGIQETQYFGPGTRLLVL.